This T cell receptor beta chain was retrieved from a study of radiotherapy plus CTLA-4 blockade in lung cancer. At the level of the study: Objective responses emerged in 15% to 20% of patients, and roughly 30% attained disease control.

V dropped 0 bases and J dropped 2; count of bases not matched to a gene: 4. This CDR3 is built from 15 residues. Per germline, CDR1 LNHNV and CDR2 YYDKDF (reference sequence). In the case of this clone: No antigen is known for it.

Generated by immunoSEQ multiplex PCR, the TCRdb table keeps only in-frame clones and is missing some. The table records about 49,000 clones, around nine tenths of them present only once. Findings and limits, study-wide: Blood-borne expansion of tumor-derived TCR clones followed radiotherapy plus ipilimumab. According to reports, early shifts in blood T cell clones, alongside interferon-beta, forecast response most accurately.

The receptor was isolated from a human donor with non-small cell lung cancer whose response to radiotherapy plus ipilimumab could not be evaluated. V gene TRBV15 combines with J gene TRBJ2-7; 7 bases fit TRBD1. Sequenced here: peripheral blood, sampled from a patient treated with radiotherapy plus ipilimumab. CDR3 nucleotides: TGTGCCACCAGCAGAGAGGTGGGACAGCCCTACGAGCAGTACTTC. Translated, it gives CATSREVGQPYEQYF.